A single sample gave rise to the 15 T cell receptor beta chains below, sequenced in a study of vaccination effects on CD4 cells after COVID-19. Antigen-specific CD4+ T cells were expanded with viral peptide pools in the ViraFEST assay before sequencing. Isolating CD4+ T cells followed roughly ten days of culture. Nucleocapsid antibodies stayed negative before and after vaccination, showing no earlier SARS-CoV-2 infection. The data were produced by immunoSEQ multiplex PCR, yet TCRdb's version contains in-frame clones alone and is incomplete. The sample holds 30,000 to 45,000 clones, about two thirds seen once. For these TCRs, the target antigens are not known. The input for sequencing was CD4+ T cells from PBMCs cultured with SARS-CoV-2 spike peptides, taken before COVID-19 vaccination. These receptors all come from a human donor who received a COVID-19 vaccine.

The chain joins TRBV13 to TRBJ2-3; D is perhaps TRBD2 (6 bases). The CDR3 covers 15 residues. The V end lost 0 bases, the J end lost 0 bases, and 7 bases lay between the germline ends. Germline V gives CDR1 PRHDT, CDR2 FYEKMQ (reference sequence). CDR3 loop: CASSLGGLSTDTQYF. CDR3 DNA sequence: TGTGCCAGCAGCTTAGGGGGACTGAGCACAGATACGCAGTATTTT.

The CDR3 loop reads CASSRQPRADTQYF. The DNA for the CDR3 is TGTGCCAGCAGTCGCCAGCCTAGGGCGGATACGCAGTATTTT. The chain uses TRBV27 and TRBJ2-3; D is ambiguous. Between the trimmed V and J ends, which lost 5 bases and 6 bases, there was a span of 15 bases. This CDR3 contains 14 residues. Germline CDR1 reads MNHEY; CDR2 reads SMNVEV (reference sequence).

The J gene is TRBJ1-4, the V gene TRBV4-1; no reliable D call. This CDR3 has 14 amino acids. V was trimmed by 4 bases and J by 8 bases, leaving 14 bases between them. In germline, CDR1 is MGHRA, CDR2 YSYEKL. The CDR3 nucleotides read TGCGCCAGCAGCCGGGTGTACTCAGGCGAAAAACTGTTTTTT. Residues: CASSRVYSGEKLFF.

CDR3 region: CASSFTYNEQFF. The CDR3 DNA reads as TGTGCCAGCAGTTTTACGTACAATGAGCAGTTCTTC. The chain joins TRBV27 to TRBJ2-1, with no clear D. The CDR3 totals 12 residues. V shed 3 bases and J shed 4 bases, with 4 bases lying between them. The germline V gene encodes CDR1 MNHEY and CDR2 SMNVEV (reference sequence).

The CDR3 DNA follows: TGTGCCAGCAGGGGGGATTTGGAAAAACTGTTTTTT. This gives the protein CASRGDLEKLFF. The V gene is TRBV2, the J gene TRBJ1-4, with D tentatively TRBD1 (5 bases). Germline V CDR1 and CDR2: SNHLY, FYNNEI. This CDR3 has 12 amino acids. The germline V and J ends were trimmed by 6 bases and 8 bases, with 10 bases remaining between them.

In this sample, this clone turned up once. The chain has TRBV20-1 and TRBJ2-1; possibly TRBD1 for D (5 bases). The CDR3 sequence is 17 residues long. Trimming removed 5 bases at V and 0 bases at J, with 20 bases between. Germline values: CDR1 DFQATT, CDR2 SNEGSKA (reference sequence). CDR3 sequence: CSARGQEYASSYNEQFF. The DNA of the CDR3 is TGCAGTGCTCGTGGACAAGAATACGCGAGCTCCTACAATGAGCAGTTCTTC.

This chain links TRBV27 with TRBJ2-3; the D gene could be TRBD1 or TRBD2 (5 bases each). The length of the CDR3 is 17 residues. Per germline, CDR1 MNHEY and CDR2 SMNVEV (reference sequence). V dropped 6 bases and J dropped 0 bases, with 19 bases sitting between them. The chain's CDR3 is CASSQAGLGLSTDTQYF. The CDR3, as DNA: TGTGCCAGCAGCCAAGCCGGACTGGGGCTTAGCACAGATACGCAGTATTTT.

The chain joins TRBV28 to TRBJ1-3; maybe TRBD1 (5 bases). V shed 5 bases and J shed 4 bases, with 6 bases lying between them. Germline lookup yields CDR1 MDHEN and CDR2 SYDVKM. This CDR3 region has 12 residues. This CDR3 is CASSGGGNTIYF. The CDR3 nucleotides are TGTGCCAGCAGTGGGGGGGGAAACACCATATATTTT.

This rearrangement joins TRBV3-1 (or the pseudogene TRBV3-2) to TRBJ2-7, with TRBD1 matching 11 bases. The CDR3 loop spans 15 amino acids. Per the germline V gene, CDR1 is LGHDT and CDR2 is YNNKEL (reference sequence). V lost 1 base, J lost 3 bases, and 2 bases stayed unmatched. This chain's CDR3 is CASSQGTGGRYEQYF. The DNA of the CDR3 is TGTGCCAGCAGCCAAGGGACAGGGGGCCGCTACGAGCAGTACTTC.

The chain links TRBV7-9 to TRBJ2-1; 9 bases are shared with TRBD2. V shed 3 bases, J shed 3 bases, and the junction held 6 bases outside the gene matches. Germline CDR1 reads SEHNR; CDR2 reads FQNEAQ (reference sequence). This CDR3 spans 16 amino acids. The CDR3 loop is CASSLEAGGFYNEQFF. The CDR3 DNA is TGTGCCAGCAGCTTGGAAGCGGGAGGATTCTACAATGAGCAGTTCTTC.

The chain carries TRBV5-6 and TRBJ2-1; the D gene is possibly TRBD2 (6 bases). The CDR3 contains 15 residues. From germline, CDR1 is SGHDT and CDR2 YYEEEE. The V and J ends lost 6 bases and 2 bases respectively, with 15 bases between them. As DNA, the CDR3 is TGTGCCAGCACCCTTTGGAGGGTAGCCTACAATGAGCAGTTCTTC. Translated: CASTLWRVAYNEQFF. The whole variable domain, remainder taken from reference TRBV5-6 and TRBJ2-1, is DAGVTQSPTHLIKTRGQQVTLRCSPKSGHDTVSWYQQALGQGPQFIFQYYEEEERQRGNFPDRFSGHQFPNYSSELNVNALLLGDSALYLCASTLWRVAYNEQFFGPGTRLTVL.

This clone was recorded once. The gene calls are TRBV18 and TRBJ2-3; TRBD1 agrees at 12 bases. This CDR3 spans 18 amino acids. From germline, CDR1 is KGHSH and CDR2 LQKENI. With V trimmed by 6 bases and J by 4 bases, 14 bases remained unmatched. In DNA form, the CDR3 reads TGTGCCAGCTCTCACGACCCACCCGGGACAGGGGGCGCAGATACGCAGTATTTT. It codes for CASSHDPPGTGGADTQYF.

The rearrangement joins TRBV28 to TRBJ1-5; D may be TRBD1 (6 bases). CDR1 is MDHEN and CDR2 is SYDVKM in the germline V gene. CDR3 length: 18 residues. Trimming left V 6 bases short and J 2 bases short, with 23 bases between. The CDR3 DNA reads TGTGCCAGCAGCCCCGGAGGGGGTATTAGAAGCGGCAATCAGCCCCAGCATTTT. It is translated as CASSPGGGIRSGNQPQHF.

The chain recombines TRBV19 with TRBJ1-1; D remains unclear. V lost 3 bases, J lost 1 base, and 9 bases lay in between. Germline CDR1 and CDR2: LNHDA and SQIVND (reference sequence). The CDR3 spans 14 residues. The DNA of the CDR3 is TGTGCCAGTAGTATCGGGATATCGAACACTGAAGCTTTCTTT. It specifies CASSIGISNTEAFF.

The chain joins TRBV24-1 to TRBJ2-3; D not certain. V lost 9 bases and J lost 0, with 15 bases in between. This CDR3 comprises 15 residues. Germline V gives CDR1 KGHDR, CDR2 SFDVKD. The CDR3 region is CATLGFSPSTDTQYF. In DNA, the CDR3 is TGTGCCACCCTGGGCTTTTCCCCTAGCACAGATACGCAGTATTTT.